This is a list of T cell receptor beta chains from one sample in a study of beta chain features in type 1 diabetes. Data came from immunoSEQ multiplex PCR; TCRdb stores just in-frame clones and leaves some out. The table lists almost 350,000 clones, around 9% of them singletons, with about 1% in the top ten. Specimen: central memory CD4+ T cells from blood. These receptors came from a man aged 30-40 years with type 1 diabetes. Each CDR3 is given with its conserved first and last residue. The D gene is left open where the match is weak. Clone size is given for some rows only: seen once, a few or many times, or a class if the clone is expanded.

V gene,J gene,clone size,D gene,CDR3 DNA,CDR3 protein
TRBV27,TRBJ2-3,-,TRBD1,TGTGCCAGCAGTTTAGACGGCGGACAGGGCACAGATACGCAGTATTTT,CASSLDGGQGTDTQYF
TRBV7-2,TRBJ2-3,-,-,TGTGCCAGCAGCTTAGGTTACAGCACAGATACGCAGTATTTT,CASSLGYSTDTQYF
TRBV5-4,TRBJ1-1,-,-,TGTGCCAGCAGCCTCCGAAAAGGGCGGGACACTGAAGCTTTCTTT,CASSLRKGRDTEAFF
TRBV13,TRBJ2-2,few,-,TGTGCCAGCAGCTTAGTTCAGACCGGGGAGCTGTTTTTT,CASSLVQTGELFF
TRBV28,TRBJ2-1,few,TRBD2,TGTGCCAGCAGTTTCCCCCCCGGGACTAGAGTGACAAATGAGCAGTTCTTC,CASSFPPGTRVTNEQFF
TRBV7-2,TRBJ1-5,many,-,TGTGCCAGCAGCACCCAAGACCGGCAGCCCCAGCATTTT,CASSTQDRQPQHF
TRBV9,TRBJ2-7,many,TRBD1,TGTGCCAGCAGCCCCTCCGCAGGGGGCTTTTACGAGCAGTACTTC,CASSPSAGGFYEQYF
TRBV7-2,TRBJ2-1,many,TRBD2,TGTGCCAGCAGCTTAGCGGCTAGCGGCTCCTACAATGAGCAGTTCTTC,CASSLAASGSYNEQFF
TRBV6-5,TRBJ1-4,-,-,TGTGCCAGCAGCCGACGGCTTGCAACTAATGAAAAACTGTTTTTT,CASSRRLATNEKLFF
TRBV9,TRBJ2-5,-,-,TGTGCCAGCAGCGCCCGACAGGTGGAGACCCAGTACTTC,CASSARQVETQYF
TRBV2,TRBJ2-3,few,-,TGTGCCAGCAGTAGCAGCACAGATACGCAGTATTTT,CASSSSTDTQYF
TRBV4-1,TRBJ2-7,few,-,TGCGCCAGCAGCCGCGAGCTAACATCCTACGAGCAGTACTTC,CASSRELTSYEQYF
TRBV6-1,TRBJ1-2,-,-,TGTGCCAGCAGTGTTCTGACAGGAGGGTATGGCTACACCTTC,CASSVLTGGYGYTF
TRBV19,TRBJ2-7,few,-,TGTGCCAGTCCTAGAGGCACCGCCTACGAGCAGTACTTC,CASPRGTAYEQYF